These 5 T cell receptor beta chains share one sample of origin, sequenced in a study of blood T cells in healthy people across ages. A second PCR of 7 to 11 cycles used a sample-barcoded 5' primer and a J-beta primer mix. TCRdb independently ran MiXCR on the 5' RACE reads; one entry per CDR3 protein. The repertoire holds about 640,000 distinct CDR3 sequences, approximately 59% seen once, with 30% to 40% in the top ten. Sequencing was performed on blood. Receptor source: a man aged 55 to 70 in good health.

The chain recombines TRBV7-9 with TRBJ2-5; D is ambiguous. The CDR3 totals 12 residues. Between the trimmed V and J ends, which lost 5 bases and 2 bases, there was a span of 6 bases. Per germline, CDR1 SEHNR and CDR2 FQNEAQ (reference sequence). CDR3 protein: CASSHGQETQYF. The CDR3 DNA is TGTGCCAGCAGCCACGGGCAAGAGACCCAGTACTTC.

This rearrangement joins TRBV20-1 to TRBJ2-3; D perhaps matches TRBD2 (5 bases). With 5 bases removed from V and 9 bases from J, the gap between germline ends came to 12 bases. The CDR3 loop spans 11 amino acids. Germline values: CDR1 DFQATT, CDR2 SNEGSKA (reference sequence). This CDR3 is CSAAPGGTQYF. CDR3 nucleotides: TGCAGTGCTGCGCCGGGCGGGACGCAGTATTTT.

The chain is built from TRBV12-3 or TRBV12-4 and TRBJ1-5; tentative D call: TRBD1 (6 bases). This CDR3 has 17 amino acids. V lost 6 bases to trimming and J lost 4 bases, with 22 bases between them. The CDR3 nucleotides read TGTGCCAGCAGCCATACAGGGTTGGGGGATTTTAATCAGCCCCAGCATTTT. Amino acids: CASSHTGLGDFNQPQHF.

The V gene is TRBV5-1, the J gene TRBJ2-3; D not resolved. The CDR3 is 14 amino acids. The germline V gene has CDR1 SGHRS and CDR2 YFSETQ. V was trimmed by 1 base and J by 2 bases, leaving 8 bases between them. CDR3 residues: CASSLTATTDTQYF. CDR3 nucleotide sequence: TGCGCCAGCAGCTTGACAGCAACCACAGATACGCAGTATTTT. The full variable domain, its missing parts supplied by reference TRBV5-1 and TRBJ2-3, is KAGVTQTPRYLIKTRGQQVTLSCSPISGHRSVSWYQQTPGQGLQFLFEYFSETQRNKGNFPGRFSGRQFSNSRSEMNVSTLELGDSALYLCASSLTATTDTQYFGPGTRLTVL.

The chain couples TRBV7-2 to TRBJ2-3; TRBD2 is a possible D gene (5 bases). CDR1 is SGHTA and CDR2 is FQGNSA in the germline V gene. This CDR3 has 14 residues. V was trimmed by 3 bases and J by 4 bases, leaving 11 bases between them. CDR3 bases: TGTGCCAGCAGCTTCTCGGGATTCCCAGATACGCAGTATTTT. Its protein product is CASSFSGFPDTQYF.